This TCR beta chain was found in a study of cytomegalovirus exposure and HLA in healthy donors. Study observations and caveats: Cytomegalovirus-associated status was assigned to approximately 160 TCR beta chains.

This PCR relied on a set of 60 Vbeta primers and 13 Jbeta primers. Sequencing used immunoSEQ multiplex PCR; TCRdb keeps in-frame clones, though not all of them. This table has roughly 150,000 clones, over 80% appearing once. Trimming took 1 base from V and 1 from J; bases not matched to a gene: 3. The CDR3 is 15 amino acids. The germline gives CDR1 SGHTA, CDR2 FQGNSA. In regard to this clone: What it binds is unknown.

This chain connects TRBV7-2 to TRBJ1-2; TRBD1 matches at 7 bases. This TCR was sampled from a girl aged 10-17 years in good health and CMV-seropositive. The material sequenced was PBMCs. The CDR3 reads CASSLGPGGNYGYTF. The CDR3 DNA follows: TGTGCCAGCAGCTTAGGTCCAGGGGGTAACTATGGCTACACCTTC.